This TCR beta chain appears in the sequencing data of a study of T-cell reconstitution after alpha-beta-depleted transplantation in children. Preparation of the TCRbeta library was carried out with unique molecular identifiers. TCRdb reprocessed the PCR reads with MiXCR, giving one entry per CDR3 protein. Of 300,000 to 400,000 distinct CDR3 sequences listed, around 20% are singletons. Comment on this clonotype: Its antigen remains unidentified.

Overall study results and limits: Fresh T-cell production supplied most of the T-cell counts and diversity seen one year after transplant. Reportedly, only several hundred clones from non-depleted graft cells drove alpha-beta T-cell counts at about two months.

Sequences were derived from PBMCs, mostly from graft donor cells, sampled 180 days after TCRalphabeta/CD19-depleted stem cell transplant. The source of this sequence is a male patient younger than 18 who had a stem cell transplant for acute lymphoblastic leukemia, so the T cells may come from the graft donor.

The CDR3 bases are TGTGCCAGCAGCTTTCTAAACATTCAGTACTTC. This translates into CASSFLNIQYF. The chain has TRBV7-2 and TRBJ2-4; no firm D call. Germline assignment: CDR1 SGHTA and CDR2 FQGNSA. V was trimmed by 3 bases and J by 6 bases, leaving 3 bases between them. The CDR3 covers 11 residues.